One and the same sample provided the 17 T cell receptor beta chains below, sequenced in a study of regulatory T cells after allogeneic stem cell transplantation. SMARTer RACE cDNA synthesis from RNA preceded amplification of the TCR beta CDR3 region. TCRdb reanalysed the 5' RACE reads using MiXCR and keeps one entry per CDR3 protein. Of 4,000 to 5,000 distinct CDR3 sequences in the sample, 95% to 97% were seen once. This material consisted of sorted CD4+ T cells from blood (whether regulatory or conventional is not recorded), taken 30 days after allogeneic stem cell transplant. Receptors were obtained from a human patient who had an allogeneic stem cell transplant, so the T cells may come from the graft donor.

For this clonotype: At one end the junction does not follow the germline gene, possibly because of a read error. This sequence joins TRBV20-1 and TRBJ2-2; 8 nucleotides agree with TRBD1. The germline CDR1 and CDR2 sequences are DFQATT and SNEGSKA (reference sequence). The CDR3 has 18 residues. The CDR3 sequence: CSARGSRDRTDGTGKQFF. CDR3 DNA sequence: TGCAGCGCTAGAGGGAGCCGGGACAGGACAGACGGCACCGGGAAGCAGTTTTTT.

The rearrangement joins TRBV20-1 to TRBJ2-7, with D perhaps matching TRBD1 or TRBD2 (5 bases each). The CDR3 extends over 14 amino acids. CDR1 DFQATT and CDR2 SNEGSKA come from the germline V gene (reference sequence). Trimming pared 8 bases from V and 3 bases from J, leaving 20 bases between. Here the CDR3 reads CSTEDQGECYEQYF. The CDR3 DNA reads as TGCAGTACTGAAGACCAGGGAGAGTGCTACGAGCAGTACTTC.

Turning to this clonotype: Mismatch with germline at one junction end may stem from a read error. The CDR3 sequence is CASSLRGRANVQIF. The CDR3 DNA reads TGTGCCAGCAGCTTAAGGGGGAGGGCCAATGTGCAGATCTTC. The chain carries TRBV7-3 and TRBJ2-1; 7 bases fit TRBD2. The CDR3 runs 14 residues. Germline CDR1 reads SGHTA; CDR2 reads FQGTGA.

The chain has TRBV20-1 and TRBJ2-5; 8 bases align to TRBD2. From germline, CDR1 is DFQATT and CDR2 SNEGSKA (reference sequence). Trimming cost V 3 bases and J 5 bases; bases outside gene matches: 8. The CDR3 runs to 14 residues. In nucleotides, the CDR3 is TGCAGTGCTAGGGTCGGGGGGGGCCGGGAGACCCAGTACTTC. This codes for CSARVGGGRETQYF.

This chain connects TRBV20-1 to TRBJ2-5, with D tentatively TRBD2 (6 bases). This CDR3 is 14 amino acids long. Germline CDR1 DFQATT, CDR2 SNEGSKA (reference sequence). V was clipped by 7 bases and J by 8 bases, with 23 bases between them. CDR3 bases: TGCAGTGGTAGGATCGGGGGACCCCGGGATACCCAGTACTTC. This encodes CSGRIGGPRDTQYF.

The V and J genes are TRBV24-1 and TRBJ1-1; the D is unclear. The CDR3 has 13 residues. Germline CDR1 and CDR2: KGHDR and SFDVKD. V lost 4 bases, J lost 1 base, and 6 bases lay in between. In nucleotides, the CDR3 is TGTGCCACCAGTGACTTCCAGAACACTGAAGCTTTCTTT. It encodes CATSDFQNTEAFF.

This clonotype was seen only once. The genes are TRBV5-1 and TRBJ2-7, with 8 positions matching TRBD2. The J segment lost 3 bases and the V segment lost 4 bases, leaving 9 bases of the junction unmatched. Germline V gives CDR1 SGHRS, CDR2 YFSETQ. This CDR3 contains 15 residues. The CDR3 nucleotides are TGCGCCAGCAGCATGATAGCGGGATCCGTCTACGAGCAGTACTTC. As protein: CASSMIAGSVYEQYF.

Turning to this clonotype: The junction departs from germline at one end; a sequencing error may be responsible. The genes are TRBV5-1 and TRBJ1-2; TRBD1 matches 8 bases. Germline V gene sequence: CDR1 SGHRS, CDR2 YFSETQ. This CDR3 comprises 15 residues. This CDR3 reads CGSSTTGGLNDGYAF. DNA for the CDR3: TGCGGCAGCAGCACTACAGGGGGGCTGAATGATGGCTACGCCTTC.

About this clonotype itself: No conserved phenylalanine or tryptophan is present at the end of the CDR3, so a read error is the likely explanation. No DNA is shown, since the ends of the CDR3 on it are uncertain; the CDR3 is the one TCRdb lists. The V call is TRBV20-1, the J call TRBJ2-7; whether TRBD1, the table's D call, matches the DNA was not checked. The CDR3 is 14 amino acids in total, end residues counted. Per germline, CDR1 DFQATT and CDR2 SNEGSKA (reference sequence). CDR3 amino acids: CSAEGPGQIYEQNI.

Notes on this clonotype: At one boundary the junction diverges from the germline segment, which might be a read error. The CDR3 DNA sequence: TGCACCAGCAGCGTGCTAGCGGGAGCCATGTACGAGCAGTACTTC. Translation: CTSSVLAGAMYEQYF. This sequence joins TRBV5-1 and TRBJ2-7, with 10 bases identical to TRBD2. CDR3 length: 15 amino acids. Germline V CDR1 and CDR2: SGHRS, YFSETQ. Full variable domain (missing parts from reference TRBV5-1 and TRBJ2-7): KAGVTQTPRYLIKTRGQQVTLSCSPISGHRSVSWYQQTPGQGLQFLFEYFSETQRNKGNFPGRFSGRQFSNSRSEMNVSTLELGDSALYLCTSSVLAGAMYEQYFGPGTRLTVT.

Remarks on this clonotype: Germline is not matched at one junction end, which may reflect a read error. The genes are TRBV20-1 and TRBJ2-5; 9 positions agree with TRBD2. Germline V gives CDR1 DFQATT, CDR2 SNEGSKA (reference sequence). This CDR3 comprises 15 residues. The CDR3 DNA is TGCAGTGCCAGCCCGACTAGCGGCGACCAAGAGGCCCAGTACTTC. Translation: CSASPTSGDQEAQYF.

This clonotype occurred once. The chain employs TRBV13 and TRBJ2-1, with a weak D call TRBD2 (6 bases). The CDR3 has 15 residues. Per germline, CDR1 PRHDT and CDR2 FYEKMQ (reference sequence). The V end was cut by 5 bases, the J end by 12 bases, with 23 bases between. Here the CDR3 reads CASSVRRVVDGRQFF. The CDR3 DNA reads TGTGCCAGCAGCGTACGCAGGGTTGTGGACGGGAGGCAGTTCTTC. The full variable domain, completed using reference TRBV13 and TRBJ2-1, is AAGVIQSPRHLIKEKRETATLKCYPIPRHDTVYWYQQGPGQDPQFLISFYEKMQSDKGSIPDRFSAQQFSDYHSELNMSSLELGDSALYFCASSVRRVVDGRQFFGPGTRLTVL.

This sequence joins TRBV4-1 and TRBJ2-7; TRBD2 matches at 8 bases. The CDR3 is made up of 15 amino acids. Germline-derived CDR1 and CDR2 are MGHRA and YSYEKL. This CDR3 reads CASSSAAGAPYEQYV. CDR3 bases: TGCGCCAGCAGCTCAGCAGCGGGGGCTCCCTACGAGCAGTACGTT.

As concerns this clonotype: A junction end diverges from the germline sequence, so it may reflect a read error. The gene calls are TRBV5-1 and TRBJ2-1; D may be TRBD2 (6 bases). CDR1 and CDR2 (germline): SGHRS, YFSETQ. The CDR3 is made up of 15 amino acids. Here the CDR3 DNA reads TGCGCCACCAGCTTACTAGCTGAATCCCTATATGAGCATTGCTTC. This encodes CATSLLAESLYEHCF. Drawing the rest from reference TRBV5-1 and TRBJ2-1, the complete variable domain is KAGVTQTPRYLIKTRGQQVTLSCSPISGHRSVSWYQQTPGQGLQFLFEYFSETQRNKGNFPGRFSGRQFSNSRSEMNVSTLELGDSALYLCATSLLAESLYEHCFGPGTRLTVL.

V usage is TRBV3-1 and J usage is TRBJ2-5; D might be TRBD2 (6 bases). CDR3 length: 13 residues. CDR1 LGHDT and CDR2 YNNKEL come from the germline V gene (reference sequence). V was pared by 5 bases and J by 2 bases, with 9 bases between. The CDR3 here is CASSVGLQETQYF. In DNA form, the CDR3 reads TGTGCCAGCAGCGTGGGACTGCAAGAGACCCAGTACTTC.

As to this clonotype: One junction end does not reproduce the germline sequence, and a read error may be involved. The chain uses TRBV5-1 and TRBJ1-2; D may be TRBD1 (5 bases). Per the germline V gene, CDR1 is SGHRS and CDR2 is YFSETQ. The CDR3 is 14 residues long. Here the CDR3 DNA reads TGCGGCAGCAGCATGGAGGGGAGAAACCAGGGCAACAACTTC. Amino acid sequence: CGSSMEGRNQGNNF.

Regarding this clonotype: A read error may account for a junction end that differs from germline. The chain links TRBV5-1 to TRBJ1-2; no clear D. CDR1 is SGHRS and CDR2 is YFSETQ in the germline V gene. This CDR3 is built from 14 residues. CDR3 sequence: CTSSLQLGNYGYSF. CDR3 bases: TGCACCAGCAGCTTGCAGCTGGGGAACTATGGCTACTCCTTC.